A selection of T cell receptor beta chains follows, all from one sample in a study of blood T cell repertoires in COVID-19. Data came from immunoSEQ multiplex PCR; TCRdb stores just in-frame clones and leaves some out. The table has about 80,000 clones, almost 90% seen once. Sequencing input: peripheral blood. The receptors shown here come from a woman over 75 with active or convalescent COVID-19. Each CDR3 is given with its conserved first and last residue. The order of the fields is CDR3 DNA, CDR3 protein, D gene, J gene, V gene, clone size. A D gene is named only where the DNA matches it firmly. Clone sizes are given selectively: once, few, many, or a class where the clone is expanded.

TGTGCCAGCAGTGTAACAGGGTGGGGATTTAACAATGAAAAACTGTTTTTT	CASSVTGWGFNNEKLFF	-	TRBJ1-4	TRBV6-1	-
TGTGCCAGCAGTAATGGGCCCGGGGAGCTGTTTTTT	CASSNGPGELFF	-	TRBJ2-2	TRBV6-2/TRBV6-3	-
TGCAGTGCTAGTTTGGTAGCGGGAAGCCTCAGGACAGATACGCAGTATTTT	CSASLVAGSLRTDTQYF	TRBD2	TRBJ2-3	TRBV20-1	-
TGTGCCACCAGGGTCGGAGGGGAAAACACCATATATTTT	CATRVGGENTIYF	-	TRBJ1-3	TRBV15	-
TGTGCCACCAGTGAACCCGGGAGGACGGCTTTCTTT	CATSEPGRTAFF	-	TRBJ1-1	TRBV24-1	-
TGTGCCTGGAGTCCCGAGGGGGTCGAGCAGTACTTC	CAWSPEGVEQYF	-	TRBJ2-7	TRBV30	-
TGTGCCAGCTCACCAGCCGGGGATGAGCAGTTCTTC	CASSPAGDEQFF	-	TRBJ2-1	TRBV18	-
TGCAGCGCGAACCCCGGGACTAGTCTTTCCAATGAGCAGTTCTTC	CSANPGTSLSNEQFF	TRBD2	TRBJ2-1	TRBV29-1	once
TGTGCCAGCAGCTGGGGACTGGGGAACACCGGGGAGCTGTTTTTT	CASSWGLGNTGELFF	-	TRBJ2-2	TRBV5-4	-
TGTGCTAGTGGTTTGGTACGGGGGGCCCACGAGCAGTACTTC	CASGLVRGAHEQYF	-	TRBJ2-7	TRBV12-5	-
TGTGCCAGTAGTCAACCTCCCCGACAGGGGGCGGAAAAACTGTTTTTT	CASSQPPRQGAEKLFF	TRBD1	TRBJ1-4	TRBV19	-
TGTGCCAGCAGCCTCAGGCTGGAGCAGTTCTTC	CASSLRLEQFF	-	TRBJ2-1	TRBV7-2	-
TGTGCCAGCAGGACCCACAGGGACGGCACTGAAGCTTTCTTT	CASRTHRDGTEAFF	-	TRBJ1-1	TRBV2	-
TGTGCCAGCAGCTCAGTTTATAGCAATCAGCCCCAGCATTTT	CASSSVYSNQPQHF	-	TRBJ1-5	TRBV27	few
TGTGCCAGCAGGCGACAGGGGGCAGTGGAGACCCAGTACTTC	CASRRQGAVETQYF	TRBD1	TRBJ2-5	TRBV5-5	-
TGTGCCAGCCGAGGTCCAGCCCTGGATACGCAGTATTTT	CASRGPALDTQYF	-	TRBJ2-3	TRBV7-2	-
TGTGCCAGCAGCTTGATGGCACCGAACACTGAAGCTTTCTTT	CASSLMAPNTEAFF	-	TRBJ1-1	TRBV5-4	-
TGTGCCAGCAGCCCCAACAGGGAAATGGGGCAGTACTTC	CASSPNREMGQYF	-	TRBJ2-7	TRBV4-2	-
TGTGCCTGGAGTCACCTGAGGGGAGGCCTCAATGAGCAGTTCTTC	CAWSHLRGGLNEQFF	-	TRBJ2-1	TRBV30	-